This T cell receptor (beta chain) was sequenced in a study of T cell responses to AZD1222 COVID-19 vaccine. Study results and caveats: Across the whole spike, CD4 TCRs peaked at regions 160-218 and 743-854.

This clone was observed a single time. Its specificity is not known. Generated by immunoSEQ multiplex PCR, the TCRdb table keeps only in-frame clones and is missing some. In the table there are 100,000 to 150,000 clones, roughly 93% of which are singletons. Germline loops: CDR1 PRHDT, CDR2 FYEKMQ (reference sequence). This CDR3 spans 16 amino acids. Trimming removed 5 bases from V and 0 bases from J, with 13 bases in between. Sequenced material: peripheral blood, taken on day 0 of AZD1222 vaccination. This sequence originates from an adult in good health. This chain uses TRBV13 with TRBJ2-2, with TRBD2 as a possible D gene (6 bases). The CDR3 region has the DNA TGTGCCAGCAGCCGCACTCGGGGGACGAACACCGGGGAGCTGTTTTTT. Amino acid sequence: CASSRTRGTNTGELFF. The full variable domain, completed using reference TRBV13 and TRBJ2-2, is AAGVIQSPRHLIKEKRETATLKCYPIPRHDTVYWYQQGPGQDPQFLISFYEKMQSDKGSIPDRFSAQQFSDYHSELNMSSLELGDSALYFCASSRTRGTNTGELFFGEGSRLTVL.